The source of this TCR beta chain is a study of radiotherapy plus CTLA-4 blockade in lung cancer. Overall study context: Objective response was observed in more than 15% of patients, and disease control in 30% to 40%. Study results and limitations: Subsequent to radiotherapy plus ipilimumab, tumor-derived TCR clones underwent expansion in blood. Reports identified early blood T cell clone dynamics, with interferon-beta, as the best response predictor.

Turning to this clone: Antigen unknown.

The study treated chemo-refractory metastatic non-small-cell lung cancer patients with focal radiation plus ipilimumab CTLA-4 blockade. Trimming took 4 bases from V and 5 from J, leaving 15 bases between them. Looked up from germline, CDR1 is MNHEY and CDR2 is SVGAGI. The CDR3 is 15 residues long. The table came from immunoSEQ multiplex PCR; TCRdb's copy has only in-frame clones and leaves some out. The data show 85,000 to 90,000 clones, around 84% seen once. The specimen comprised peripheral blood, sampled from a patient treated with radiotherapy plus ipilimumab. The rearrangement links TRBV6-5 to TRBJ2-1, with D possibly matching TRBD2 (5 bases). This clonotype originated in a human donor with non-small cell lung cancer that progressed on radiotherapy plus ipilimumab. The CDR3 region has the DNA TGTGCCAGCAGTTCTACGGGGATCCTCCACAATGAGCAGTTCTTC. Translating gives CASSSTGILHNEQFF.